A single sample is the source of the 15 T cell receptor beta chains below, sequenced in a study of blood T cells in healthy people across ages. Primers used in a second PCR of about 7 to 12 cycles were a sample-barcoded 5' primer and a J-beta primer mix. TCRdb itself ran the 5' RACE reads through MiXCR, one entry per CDR3 protein. This table has about 1.4 million distinct CDR3 sequences, 55% to 75% appearing once. The source material was blood. The source of these receptors is a man aged 18 to 35 in good health.

This sequence joins TRBV20-1 and TRBJ2-1; D is possibly TRBD2 (5 bases). This CDR3 contains 14 residues. Deletions cut 3 bases from V and 7 bases from J, with 16 bases between. Germline-derived CDR1 and CDR2 are DFQATT and SNEGSKA (reference sequence). The DNA of the CDR3 is TGCAGTGCTAGTCCCAGCGGAGCAGAGAATGAGCAGTTCTTC. Translating it yields CSASPSGAENEQFF.

The chain carries TRBV14 and TRBJ2-1, with 15 positions matching TRBD2. There are 17 residues in the CDR3. V lost 6 bases and J lost 6; bases outside the gene matches: 9. The germline CDR1 and CDR2 sequences are SGHDN and FVKESK. CDR3 sequence: CASSGLAGGPQGNEQFF. CDR3 in DNA: TGTGCCAGCAGTGGACTAGCGGGAGGGCCTCAAGGCAATGAGCAGTTCTTC.

The sample holds a few counts of this clonotype. CDR3 sequence reads: CASSYGGFNEQFF. Here the CDR3 DNA reads TGTGCCAGCAGCTATGGGGGATTTAATGAGCAGTTCTTC. V usage is TRBV11-3 and J usage is TRBJ2-1; either TRBD1 or TRBD2 may fit D (5 bases each). The CDR3 extends over 13 amino acids. Germline V lookup: CDR1 SGHNT, CDR2 YENEEA. V was pared by 4 bases and J by 7 bases, with 11 bases between.

The J gene is TRBJ2-3, the V gene TRBV5-1; the D call may be TRBD1 or TRBD2 (6 bases each). The CDR3 runs to 14 residues. V was pared by 4 bases and J by 5 bases, with 14 bases between. Germline assignment: CDR1 SGHRS and CDR2 YFSETQ. The CDR3 sequence is CASSPTGGEDTQYF. CDR3 DNA: TGCGCCAGCAGCCCCACCGGGGGCGAAGATACGCAGTATTTT.

The rearrangement joins TRBV7-2 to TRBJ1-5; TRBD1 is a possible D gene (6 bases). The V and J ends lost 0 bases and 5 bases respectively, with 17 bases between them. The V gene's germline CDR1 is SGHTA and CDR2 FQGNSA. The CDR3 sequence is 17 residues long. The CDR3 DNA reads as TGTGCCAGCAGCTTAGCCCTAACAGGGACCCACTATCAGCCCCAGCATTTT. Its protein is CASSLALTGTHYQPQHF.

This clonotype was picked up one time. This chain links TRBV6-1 with TRBJ1-1; D remains unclear. Trimming removed 3 bases at V and 5 bases at J, with 7 bases between. This CDR3 spans 12 amino acids. Germline V lookup: CDR1 MNHNS, CDR2 SASEGT. CDR3 in DNA: TGTGCCAGCAGTGATTTATGGACTGAAGCTTTCTTT. It is translated as CASSDLWTEAFF.

This chain links TRBV4-2 with TRBJ2-6; D is ambiguous. Germline values: CDR1 LGHNA, CDR2 YNFKEQ. The CDR3 loop spans 19 amino acids. V was trimmed by 4 bases and J by 1 base, leaving 20 bases between them. CDR3: CASSPYVGRITSGANVLTF. The CDR3 region has the DNA TGTGCCAGCAGCCCCTACGTGGGCAGAATCACATCTGGGGCCAACGTCCTGACTTTC.

The chain employs TRBV20-1 and TRBJ1-2; a weak D match, TRBD1 (6 bases). The V end lost 0 bases, the J end lost 6 bases, and 20 bases lay between the germline ends. Germline CDR1 DFQATT, CDR2 SNEGSKA (reference sequence). The length of the CDR3 is 16 residues. The CDR3 region has the DNA TGCAGTGCTAGAGAACAGGGAGACGCGTGGGCCCATGGCTACACCTTC. This codes for CSAREQGDAWAHGYTF.

The sample holds a few counts of this clonotype. The rearrangement uses TRBV6-2 or TRBV6-3 and TRBJ2-4; D unresolved. The CDR3 loop spans 13 amino acids. V gave up 7 bases and J gave up 1 base, with 8 bases separating them. Germline V gene sequence: CDR1 MNHEY, CDR2 SVGEGT. CDR3: CASMVQAKNIQYF. For the CDR3, the DNA is TGTGCCAGCATGGTTCAGGCCAAAAACATTCAGTACTTC.

This clonotype was seen only a few times. The chain employs TRBV20-1 and TRBJ2-3; 8 nucleotides match TRBD1. This CDR3 is built from 11 residues. The germline CDR1 and CDR2 sequences are DFQATT and SNEGSKA (reference sequence). V shed 4 bases and J 9 bases; nucleotides not matched to a gene: 3. CDR3 DNA sequence: TGCAGTGCTAAAGGACAGGGCACGCAGTATTTT. Amino acids: CSAKGQGTQYF.

The chain combines TRBV29-1 with TRBJ2-7; 9 nucleotides align to TRBD1. The CDR3 extends over 14 amino acids. J lost 2 bases, V lost 4 bases, and 6 bases had no gene match. Germline values: CDR1 SQVTM, CDR2 ANQGSEA. CDR3 DNA sequence: TGCAGCGTTGGGGGGAGGACAGGGGCCTACGAGCAGTACTTC. This translates into CSVGGRTGAYEQYF.

This clonotype was counted a few times. This rearrangement joins TRBV5-6 to TRBJ2-3, with 7 bases fitting TRBD2. V shed 2 bases, J shed 6 bases, and the junction held 9 bases outside the gene matches. CDR3 length equals 15 residues. Germline CDR1 SGHDT, CDR2 YYEEEE. CDR3 loop: CASSLAGKGFDTQYF. The CDR3 DNA sequence: TGTGCCAGCAGCTTAGCGGGAAAGGGATTCGATACGCAGTATTTT.

The V call is TRBV20-1, the J call TRBJ2-5; 7 nucleotides line up with TRBD1. The germline CDR1 and CDR2 sequences are DFQATT and SNEGSKA (reference sequence). The CDR3 is 15 residues long. V trimming: 5 bases; J trimming: 4 bases; junction bases outside the gene matches: 13. CDR3 sequence: CSAGRRDRGGETQYF. CDR3 sequence (DNA): TGCAGTGCTGGGCGCCGGGACAGAGGCGGAGAGACCCAGTACTTC.

The chain links TRBV7-6 to TRBJ2-2; D gene uncertain. Trimming stripped 4 bases from V and 0 bases from J, with 12 bases between. The CDR3 is 16 amino acids. The germline V gene encodes CDR1 SGHVS and CDR2 FNYEAQ. Here the CDR3 DNA reads TGTGCCAGCAGCTCGGCTCCACACCCGAACACCGGGGAGCTGTTTTTT. It yields the protein CASSSAPHPNTGELFF.

The V call is TRBV27, the J call TRBJ2-5; TRBD2 is a possible D gene (7 bases). Judging by the DNA end, TRBJ2-7 fits better; the J call may be wrong. Germline V CDR1 and CDR2: MNHEY, SMNVEV (reference sequence). The CDR3 covers 17 residues. The CDR3 sequence: CASSPLSVRGAHHEQYF. In DNA, the CDR3 is TGTGCCAGCAGTCCTTTATCTGTACGGGGGGCCCACCACGAGCAGTACTTC.